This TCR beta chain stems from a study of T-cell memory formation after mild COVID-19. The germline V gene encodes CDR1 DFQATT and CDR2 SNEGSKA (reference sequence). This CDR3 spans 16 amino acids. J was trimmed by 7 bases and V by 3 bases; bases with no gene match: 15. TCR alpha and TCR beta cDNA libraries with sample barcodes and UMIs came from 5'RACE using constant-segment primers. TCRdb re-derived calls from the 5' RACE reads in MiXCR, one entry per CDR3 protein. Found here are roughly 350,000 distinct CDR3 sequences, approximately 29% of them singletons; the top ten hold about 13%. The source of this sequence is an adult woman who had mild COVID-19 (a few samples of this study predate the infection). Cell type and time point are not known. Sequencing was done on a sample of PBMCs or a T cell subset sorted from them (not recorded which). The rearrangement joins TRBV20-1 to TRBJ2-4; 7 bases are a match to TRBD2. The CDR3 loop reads CSARHGGGPELNIQYF. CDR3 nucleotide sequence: TGCAGTGCTAGGCACGGGGGAGGGCCGGAGTTGAACATTCAGTACTTC.